These 28 T cell receptor beta chains came from one sample sequenced in a study of blood T cell repertoires in COVID-19. The assay was immunoSEQ multiplex PCR, and TCRdb's table has in-frame clones only and misses some. In the table there are approximately 230,000 clones, about nine tenths of which are singletons. Sequences were obtained from PBMCs or T cells enriched from blood (not recorded which). These receptors came from a woman between 25 and 40 years old with acute COVID-19.

The chain combines TRBV13 with TRBJ1-4; 8 bases are a match to TRBD1. This CDR3 region has 15 residues. Germline assignment: CDR1 PRHDT and CDR2 FYEKMQ (reference sequence). The trim removed 5 bases at V and 8 bases at J, leaving 10 bases unmatched. The CDR3 here is CASSLGTGGVEKLFF. The CDR3 DNA is TGTGCCAGCAGCCTCGGGACAGGTGGGGTGGAAAAACTGTTTTTT. The full variable domain, completed using reference TRBV13 and TRBJ1-4, is AAGVIQSPRHLIKEKRETATLKCYPIPRHDTVYWYQQGPGQDPQFLISFYEKMQSDKGSIPDRFSAQQFSDYHSELNMSSLELGDSALYFCASSLGTGGVEKLFFGSGTQLSVL.

The gene calls are TRBV28 and TRBJ1-2; a weak D match, TRBD1 (6 bases). Looked up from germline, CDR1 is MDHEN and CDR2 is SYDVKM. V lost 9 bases to trimming and J lost 4 bases, with 15 bases between them. CDR3 length: 13 amino acids. This CDR3 is CASGDTRVYGYTF. The CDR3 DNA reads TGTGCCAGTGGGGACACGAGAGTCTATGGCTACACCTTC.

In its sample, this clone was seen once. This chain connects TRBV28 to TRBJ2-5; perhaps TRBD2 as D (6 bases). Trimming removed 3 bases from V and 1 base from J, with 18 bases in between. CDR3 length equals 17 residues. Germline V lookup: CDR1 MDHEN, CDR2 SYDVKM. The CDR3 reads CASSFGKAGPIQETQYF. CDR3 DNA: TGTGCCAGCAGTTTTGGGAAGGCGGGGCCTATCCAAGAGACCCAGTACTTC.

The CDR3 bases are TGTGCCAATAATTGGAGGCAGGGCAATCAGCCCCAGCATTTT. Its translation: CANNWRQGNQPQHF. V gene TRBV19 combines with J gene TRBJ1-5; D gene unclear. With 10 bases removed from V and 2 bases from J, the gap between germline ends came to 15 bases. Germline CDR1 reads LNHDA; CDR2 reads SQIVND (reference sequence). This CDR3 region has 14 residues.

This sequence joins TRBV28 and TRBJ2-5; D might be TRBD1 (5 bases). Germline V lookup: CDR1 MDHEN, CDR2 SYDVKM. This CDR3 contains 13 residues. V lost 5 bases and J 12 bases, leaving 19 bases between the germline ends. The CDR3 DNA is TGTGCCAGCAGTCTCAGGGTTAAGCCCCCTGAGTACTTC. It specifies CASSLRVKPPEYF.

The chain recombines TRBV5-1 with TRBJ2-1, with TRBD1 matching over 9 bases. The CDR3 sequence is 15 residues long. After removal of 2 bases from V and 7 bases from J, the junction contained 7 bases not matched to a gene. From germline, CDR1 is SGHRS and CDR2 YFSETQ. The CDR3: CASSFRGQGENEQFF. The CDR3 DNA sequence: TGCGCCAGCAGCTTTAGGGGACAGGGCGAGAATGAGCAGTTCTTC.

The chain is built from TRBV9 and TRBJ2-1; TRBD1 aligns across 10 bases. CDR1 SGDLS and CDR2 YYNGEE come from the germline V gene. CDR3 length equals 15 residues. With 4 bases clipped from V and 6 bases from J, the junction kept 7 bases outside the gene matches. The CDR3 is CASSYTGTGVNEQFF. The CDR3 nucleotides are TGTGCCAGCAGCTACACCGGGACAGGGGTCAATGAGCAGTTCTTC.

Here the CDR3 DNA reads TGTGCCAGCGTTTCGGGGGAGAAGACCCAGTACTTC. It encodes CASVSGEKTQYF. The chain uses TRBV7-6 and TRBJ2-5, with D maybe TRBD2 (6 bases). The length of the CDR3 is 12 residues. Per germline, CDR1 SGHVS and CDR2 FNYEAQ. V lost 8 bases to trimming and J lost 6 bases, with 13 bases between them.

This chain uses TRBV14 with TRBJ1-2; TRBD1 is a possible D gene (6 bases). CDR3 length: 14 residues. Germline loops: CDR1 SGHDN, CDR2 FVKESK. V lost 5 bases and J 4 bases, leaving 14 bases between the germline ends. In DNA, the CDR3 is TGTGCCAGCAGCTTTACCGGGACACGCTATGGCTACACCTTC. It translates to CASSFTGTRYGYTF.

The rearrangement links TRBV20-1 to TRBJ1-5; tentatively, D is TRBD1 (5 bases). Trimming took off 3 bases at V and 1 base at J, with 7 bases between the two ends. Germline-derived CDR1 and CDR2 are DFQATT and SNEGSKA (reference sequence). CDR3 size: 13 residues. The CDR3 DNA is TGCAGTGCTAGTAGGGGCAGCAATCAGCCCCAGCATTTT. Its protein product is CSASRGSNQPQHF.

The V and J genes are TRBV2 and TRBJ1-6, with 9 bases aligning to TRBD1. The V gene's germline CDR1 is SNHLY and CDR2 FYNNEI. J gave up 7 bases and V 6 bases, and 7 bases lay outside the gene matches. The CDR3 has 15 amino acids. DNA for the CDR3: TGTGCCAGCAGAGCGGGACAGGGTGTCAATTCACCCCTCCACTTT. Translated: CASRAGQGVNSPLHF.

The chain uses TRBV30 and TRBJ2-7; D is undetermined. This CDR3 has 12 amino acids. Germline V lookup: CDR1 GTSNPN, CDR2 SVGIG (reference sequence). The V end lost 0 bases, the J end lost 2 bases, and 5 bases lay between the germline ends. CDR3 in DNA: TGTGCCTGGAGTGTACTCGCCTACGAGCAGTACTTC. It is translated as CAWSVLAYEQYF.

CDR3 nucleotides: TGTGCCAGCACTCCCGCGGCGACAGGTACCTACGAGCAGTACTTC. Its protein product is CASTPAATGTYEQYF. V gene TRBV6-5 combines with J gene TRBJ2-7; tentatively, D is TRBD1 (6 bases). The CDR3 is 15 amino acids. Trimming shortened V by 7 bases and J by 2 bases, and 18 bases separated the two germline ends. Germline CDR1 and CDR2: MNHEY and SVGAGI.

This rearrangement joins TRBV6-1 to TRBJ1-4, with 9 bases matching TRBD1. Trimming took 5 bases from V and 8 from J; bases not matched to a gene: 12. Per germline, CDR1 MNHNS and CDR2 SASEGT. CDR3 length equals 16 residues. The CDR3 sequence is CASSQGTGKYQEKLFF. In nucleotides, the CDR3 is TGTGCCAGCAGTCAAGGGACAGGGAAATATCAGGAAAAACTGTTTTTT.

This clone came up once. This chain uses TRBV5-1 with TRBJ1-1; D is possibly TRBD1 (5 bases). This CDR3 spans 18 amino acids. Trimming cost V 1 base and J 0 bases, with 19 bases left between them. Germline V gene data show CDR1 as SGHRS and CDR2 as YFSETQ. CDR3 in amino acids: CASSLTIRQRKMNTEAFF. For the CDR3, the DNA is TGCGCCAGCAGCTTGACAATAAGACAGAGGAAAATGAACACTGAAGCTTTCTTT.

The chain links TRBV28 to TRBJ1-1, with no clear D. V gave up 6 bases and J gave up 0 bases, with 5 bases separating them. CDR3 length: 12 amino acids. Germline lookup yields CDR1 MDHEN and CDR2 SYDVKM. DNA for the CDR3: TGTGCCAGCAGCCCCATGAACACTGAAGCTTTCTTT. Translated: CASSPMNTEAFF.

V is TRBV15 and J is TRBJ2-5; 8 nucleotides line up with TRBD1. CDR1 and CDR2 from the germline V gene are LNHNV and YYDKDF (reference sequence). This CDR3 contains 12 residues. The ends lost 3 bases at V and 9 bases at J; junction bases unmatched: 3. The chain's CDR3 is CATSRAQGAQYF. The CDR3 region has the DNA TGTGCCACCAGCAGGGCACAGGGGGCCCAGTACTTC.

This chain links TRBV28 with TRBJ2-1; 8 bases are shared with TRBD2. The CDR3 contains 14 residues. CDR1 is MDHEN and CDR2 is SYDVKM in the germline V gene. The junction had 8 bases not matched to a gene; V was cut back by 11 bases and J by 2 bases. The CDR3 nucleotides are TGTGCCTCCAAAGGGACTAGTCCCTACAATGAGCAGTTCTTC. It specifies CASKGTSPYNEQFF.

This clone has only a few counts. The V call is TRBV9, the J call TRBJ1-2, with 9 bases lining up with TRBD1. V gave up 0 bases and J gave up 6 bases; unmatched junction bases: 6. CDR3 length: 15 amino acids. Germline CDR1 and CDR2: SGDLS and YYNGEE. The CDR3 region is CASSVAGQGSNGYTF. CDR3 in DNA: TGTGCCAGCAGCGTAGCGGGACAGGGTTCCAATGGCTACACCTTC.

This chain connects TRBV2 to TRBJ2-3; unclear D gene. The CDR3 loop spans 11 amino acids. CDR1 SNHLY and CDR2 FYNNEI come from the germline V gene. The ends were cut back, 8 bases at V and 0 bases at J, with 3 bases in the middle. The CDR3 loop is CASLSTDTQYF. The CDR3 nucleotides are TGTGCCAGCCTTAGCACAGATACGCAGTATTTT.

The chain uses TRBV3-1 (or the pseudogene TRBV3-2) and TRBJ2-7; TRBD1 is a possible D gene (8 bases). In germline, CDR1 is LGHDT, CDR2 YNNKEL (reference sequence). V gave up 4 bases and J gave up 3 bases, with 13 bases separating them. This CDR3 has 14 residues. Written as DNA, the CDR3 is TGTGCCAGCAGCCTACAGGGGGGGGTCTACGAGCAGTACTTC. It encodes CASSLQGGVYEQYF.

A few counts support this clone. The CDR3, as DNA: TGTGCCAGCAGTCGCGACAGGCCGACGAACACCGGGGAGCTGTTTTTT. This sequence encodes CASSRDRPTNTGELFF. The chain links TRBV2 to TRBJ2-2, with TRBD1 as a possible D gene (6 bases). Trimming cost V 5 bases and J 0 bases, with 13 bases left between them. Germline V gene sequence: CDR1 SNHLY, CDR2 FYNNEI. This CDR3 is built from 16 residues.

This chain links TRBV14 with TRBJ2-7, with D unclear. This CDR3 contains 12 residues. Germline CDR1 is SGHDN and CDR2 is FVKESK. V was pared by 0 bases and J by 7 bases, with 7 bases between. The CDR3 sequence is CASSQDRVEQYF. CDR3 nucleotide sequence: TGTGCCAGCAGCCAAGATCGGGTTGAGCAGTACTTC.

This chain links TRBV11-3 with TRBJ1-3; no clear D. Germline CDR1 and CDR2: SGHNT and YENEEA. CDR3 length equals 14 residues. V shed 1 base and J shed 0 bases, with 4 bases lying between them. DNA for the CDR3: TGTGCCAGCAGCTTAGGAGGCTCTGGAAACACCATATATTTT. Protein product: CASSLGGSGNTIYF.

The chain links TRBV28 to TRBJ2-7; tentative D call: TRBD2 (6 bases). The CDR3 is 13 residues long. Trimming left V 9 bases short and J 3 bases short, with 15 bases between. Germline CDR1 reads MDHEN; CDR2 reads SYDVKM. Here the CDR3 DNA reads TGTGCCAGTACTAGCCTCCCCTTCTACGAGCAGTACTTC. This gives the protein CASTSLPFYEQYF.

The chain links TRBV5-4 to TRBJ2-7, with 8 bases lining up with TRBD2. J was trimmed by 3 bases and V by 3 bases; bases with no gene match: 2. This CDR3 has 13 residues. Per germline, CDR1 SGHNT and CDR2 YYREEE (reference sequence). The CDR3 region is CASSSGTSYEQYF. CDR3 bases: TGTGCCAGCAGCTCCGGGACTAGCTACGAGCAGTACTTC.

In DNA form, the CDR3 reads TGTGCCTGGAGTACCTCAGGGGCTCGCTACACCTTC. It specifies CAWSTSGARYTF. The chain uses TRBV30 and TRBJ1-2; perhaps TRBD1 as D (6 bases). V was cut by 2 bases and J by 9 bases, with 13 bases left in between. The length of the CDR3 is 12 residues. Looked up from germline, CDR1 is GTSNPN and CDR2 is SVGIG (reference sequence). The complete variable domain, with remaining parts taken from reference TRBV30 and TRBJ1-2, reads SQTIHQWPATLVQPVGSPLSLECTVEGTSNPNLYWYRQAAGRGLQLLFYSVGIGQISSEVPQNLSASRPQDRQFILSSKKLLLSDSGFYLCAWSTSGARYTFGSGTRLTVV.

The chain combines TRBV6-2 or TRBV6-3 with TRBJ2-1; 8 positions agree with TRBD2. Germline values: CDR1 MNHEY, CDR2 SVGEGT. J was trimmed by 8 bases and V by 2 bases; bases with no gene match: 11. This CDR3 spans 16 amino acids. CDR3 loop: CASSYPAGGDPDEQFF. CDR3 bases: TGTGCCAGCAGTTACCCCGCGGGGGGCGACCCAGATGAGCAGTTCTTC.